This TCR beta chain was observed in a study of T cells in narcolepsy. Study observations and caveats: Autoreactive clone sequences were missing from some blood memory CD4+ repertoires. Reportedly, autoreactive clonotypes were serially detected in patients' blood but not controls'. HCRT-specific and TRIB2-specific autoreactive clonotypes appeared among same-patient CSF and blood CD4+ clonotypes.

On this clone itself: The target antigen is unknown.

The repertoire was sequenced with immunoSEQ multiplex PCR; TCRdb's copy has only in-frame clones and lacks some. The sample lists 37,000 or so clones, about 85% seen once, with 1.6% in the top ten. The V gene lost 6 bases and the J gene lost 0 bases, with 13 bases spanning the gap. Germline V CDR1 and CDR2: MNHEY, SVGAGI. CDR3 size: 15 residues. The chain has TRBV6-5 and TRBJ2-3; D is possibly TRBD1 or TRBD2 (5 bases each). Input material: CD45RA- memory CD4+ T cells from PBMCs. The source is a human donor with narcolepsy. The CDR3 spells CASRTGPTSTDTQYF. For the CDR3, the DNA is TGTGCCAGCAGGACGGGGCCCACTAGCACAGATACGCAGTATTTT.